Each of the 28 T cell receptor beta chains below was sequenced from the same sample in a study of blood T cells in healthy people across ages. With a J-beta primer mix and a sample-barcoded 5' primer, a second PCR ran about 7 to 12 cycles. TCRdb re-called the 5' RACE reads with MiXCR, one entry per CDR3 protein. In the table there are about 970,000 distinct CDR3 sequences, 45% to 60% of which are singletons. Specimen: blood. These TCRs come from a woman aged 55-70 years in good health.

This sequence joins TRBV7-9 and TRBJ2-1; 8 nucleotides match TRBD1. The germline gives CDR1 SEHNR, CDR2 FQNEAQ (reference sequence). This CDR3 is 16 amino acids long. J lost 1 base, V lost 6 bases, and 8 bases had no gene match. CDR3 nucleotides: TGTGCCAGCAGTCCCGGGCAGGGGGCATCCTACAATGAGCAGTTCTTC. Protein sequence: CASSPGQGASYNEQFF.

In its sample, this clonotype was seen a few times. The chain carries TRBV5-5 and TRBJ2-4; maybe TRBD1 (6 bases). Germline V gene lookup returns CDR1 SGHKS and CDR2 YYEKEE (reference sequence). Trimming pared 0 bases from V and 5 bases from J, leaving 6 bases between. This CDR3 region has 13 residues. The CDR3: CASSLGTENIQYF. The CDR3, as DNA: TGTGCCAGCAGCTTGGGGACAGAAAACATTCAGTACTTC.

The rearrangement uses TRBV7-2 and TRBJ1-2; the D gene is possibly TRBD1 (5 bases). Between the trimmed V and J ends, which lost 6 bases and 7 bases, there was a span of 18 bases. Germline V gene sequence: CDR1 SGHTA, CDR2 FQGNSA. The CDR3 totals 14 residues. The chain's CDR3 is CASRFKGPDGGYTF. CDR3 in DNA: TGTGCCAGCAGGTTTAAGGGGCCCGACGGTGGCTACACCTTC.

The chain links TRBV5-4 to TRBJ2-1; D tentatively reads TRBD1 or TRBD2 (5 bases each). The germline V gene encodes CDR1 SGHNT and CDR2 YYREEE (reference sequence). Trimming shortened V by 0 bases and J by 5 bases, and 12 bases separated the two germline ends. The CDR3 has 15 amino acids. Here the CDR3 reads CASSLEGPLNNEQFF. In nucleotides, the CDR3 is TGTGCCAGCAGCTTGGAGGGACCCTTAAACAATGAGCAGTTCTTC.

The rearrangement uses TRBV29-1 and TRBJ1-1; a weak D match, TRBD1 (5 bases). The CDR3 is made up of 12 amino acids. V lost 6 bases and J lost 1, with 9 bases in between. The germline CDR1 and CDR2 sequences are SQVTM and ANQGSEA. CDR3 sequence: CSVGPANTEAFF. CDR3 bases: TGCAGCGTGGGACCGGCGAACACTGAAGCTTTCTTT.

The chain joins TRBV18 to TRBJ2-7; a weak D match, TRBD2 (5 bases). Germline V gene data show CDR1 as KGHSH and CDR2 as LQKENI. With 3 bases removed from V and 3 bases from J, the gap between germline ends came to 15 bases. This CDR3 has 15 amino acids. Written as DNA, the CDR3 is TGTGCCAGCTCACCGTGGCACGGAGGTTACTACGAGCAGTACTTC. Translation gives CASSPWHGGYYEQYF. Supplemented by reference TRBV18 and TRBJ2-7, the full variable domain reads NAGVMQNPRHLVRRRGQEARLRCSPMKGHSHVYWYRQLPEEGLKFMVYLQKENIIDESGMPKERFSAEFPKEGPSILRIQQVVRGDSAAYFCASSPWHGGYYEQYFGPGTRLTVT.

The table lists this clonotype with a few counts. The CDR3 bases are TGTGCCAGCAGCATCCCCATGGGTCTCACGGATGAGCAGTTCTTC. It yields the protein CASSIPMGLTDEQFF. V gene TRBV7-9 combines with J gene TRBJ2-1, with D unclear. The CDR3 runs 15 residues. Germline V gene data show CDR1 as SEHNR and CDR2 as FQNEAQ (reference sequence). Deletions cut 5 bases from V and 8 bases from J, with 19 bases between.

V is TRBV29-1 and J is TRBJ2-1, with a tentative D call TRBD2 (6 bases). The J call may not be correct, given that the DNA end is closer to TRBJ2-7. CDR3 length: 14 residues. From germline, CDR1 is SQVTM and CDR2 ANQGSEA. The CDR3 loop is CSVATGAAYNEQYF. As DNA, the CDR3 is TGCAGCGTTGCGACGGGAGCGGCCTACAATGAGCAGTACTTC.

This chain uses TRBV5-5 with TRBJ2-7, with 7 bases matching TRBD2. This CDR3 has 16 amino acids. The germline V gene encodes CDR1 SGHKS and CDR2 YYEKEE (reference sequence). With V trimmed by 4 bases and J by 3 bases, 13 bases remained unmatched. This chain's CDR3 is CASSLEGRGTYYEQYF. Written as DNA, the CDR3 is TGTGCCAGCAGCCTCGAGGGGCGGGGGACCTACTACGAGCAGTACTTC.

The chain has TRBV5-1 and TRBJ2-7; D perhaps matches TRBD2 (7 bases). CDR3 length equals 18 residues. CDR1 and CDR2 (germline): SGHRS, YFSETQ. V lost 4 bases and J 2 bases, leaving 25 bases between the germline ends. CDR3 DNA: TGCGCCAGCAGCCCTTTCGGTGCGACGGGGGGCTTAACCTACGAGCAGTACTTC. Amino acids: CASSPFGATGGLTYEQYF. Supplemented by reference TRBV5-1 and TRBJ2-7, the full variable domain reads KAGVTQTPRYLIKTRGQQVTLSCSPISGHRSVSWYQQTPGQGLQFLFEYFSETQRNKGNFPGRFSGRQFSNSRSEMNVSTLELGDSALYLCASSPFGATGGLTYEQYFGPGTRLTVT.

The DNA for the CDR3 is TGTGCCAGCAGCTCAGCTTCCAAAGAGACCCAGTACTTC. Translation gives CASSSASKETQYF. The chain joins TRBV3-1 to TRBJ2-5; D remains ambiguous. The CDR3 covers 13 residues. Germline V gene data show CDR1 as LGHDT and CDR2 as YNNKEL (reference sequence). Trimming removed 5 bases from V and 3 bases from J, with 10 bases in between.

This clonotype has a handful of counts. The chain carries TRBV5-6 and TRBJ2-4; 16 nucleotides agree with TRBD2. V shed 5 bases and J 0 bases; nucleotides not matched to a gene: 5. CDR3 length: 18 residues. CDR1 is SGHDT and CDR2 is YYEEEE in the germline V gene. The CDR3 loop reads CASRPGTSGRVAKNIQYF. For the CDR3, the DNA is TGTGCCAGCAGGCCCGGGACTAGCGGGAGGGTAGCCAAAAACATTCAGTACTTC.

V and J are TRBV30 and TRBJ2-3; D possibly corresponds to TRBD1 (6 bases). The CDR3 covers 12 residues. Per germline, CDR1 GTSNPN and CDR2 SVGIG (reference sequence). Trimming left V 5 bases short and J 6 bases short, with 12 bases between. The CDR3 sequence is CAWAQGRDTQYF. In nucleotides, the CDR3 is TGTGCCTGGGCACAGGGACGGGATACGCAGTATTTT.

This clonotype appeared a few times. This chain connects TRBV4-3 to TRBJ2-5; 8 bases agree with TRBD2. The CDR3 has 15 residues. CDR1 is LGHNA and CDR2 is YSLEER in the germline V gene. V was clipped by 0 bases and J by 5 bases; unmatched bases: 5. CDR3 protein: CASSQDVGRVETQYF. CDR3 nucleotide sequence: TGCGCCAGCAGCCAAGATGTCGGGAGGGTGGAGACCCAGTACTTC.

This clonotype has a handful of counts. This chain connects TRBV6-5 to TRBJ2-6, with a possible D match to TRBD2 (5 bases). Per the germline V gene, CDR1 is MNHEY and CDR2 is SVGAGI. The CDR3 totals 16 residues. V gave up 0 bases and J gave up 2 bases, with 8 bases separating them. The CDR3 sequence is CASSYSTGTGANVLTF. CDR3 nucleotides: TGTGCCAGCAGTTACTCTACGGGGACTGGGGCCAACGTCCTGACTTTC.

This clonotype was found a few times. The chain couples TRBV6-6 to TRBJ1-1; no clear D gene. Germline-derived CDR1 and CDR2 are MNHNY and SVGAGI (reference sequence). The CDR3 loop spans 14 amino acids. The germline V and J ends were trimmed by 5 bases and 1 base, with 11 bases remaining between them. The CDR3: CASSAVGRNTEAFF. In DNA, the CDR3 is TGTGCCAGCAGTGCCGTTGGAAGGAACACTGAAGCTTTCTTT.

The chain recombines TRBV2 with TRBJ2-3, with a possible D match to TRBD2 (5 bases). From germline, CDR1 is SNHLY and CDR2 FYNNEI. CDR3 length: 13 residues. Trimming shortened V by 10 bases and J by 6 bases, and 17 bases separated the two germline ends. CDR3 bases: TGTGCCACCTACCCCACTAGGGATGATACGCAGTATTTT. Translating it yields CATYPTRDDTQYF.

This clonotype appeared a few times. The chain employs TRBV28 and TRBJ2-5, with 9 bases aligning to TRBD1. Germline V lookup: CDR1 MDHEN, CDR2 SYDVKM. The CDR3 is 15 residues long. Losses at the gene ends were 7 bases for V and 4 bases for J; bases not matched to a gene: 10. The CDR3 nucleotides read TGTGCCAGCACCGGGGACAGGGAATGGTCAGAGACCCAGTACTTC. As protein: CASTGDREWSETQYF.

The CDR3 loop reads CSATKGRQPQHF. DNA for the CDR3: TGCAGTGCCACAAAGGGGCGCCAGCCCCAGCATTTT. V gene TRBV20-1 combines with J gene TRBJ1-5; maybe TRBD1 (5 bases). V gave up 6 bases and J gave up 7 bases, with 13 bases separating them. The CDR3 extends over 12 amino acids. Germline V gene lookup returns CDR1 DFQATT and CDR2 SNEGSKA (reference sequence).

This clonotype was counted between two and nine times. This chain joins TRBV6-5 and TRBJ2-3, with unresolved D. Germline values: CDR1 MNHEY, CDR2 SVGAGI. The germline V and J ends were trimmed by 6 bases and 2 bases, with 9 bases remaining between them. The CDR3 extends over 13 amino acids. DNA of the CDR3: TGTGCCAGCAGCGCCTATAACACAGATACGCAGTATTTT. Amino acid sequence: CASSAYNTDTQYF.

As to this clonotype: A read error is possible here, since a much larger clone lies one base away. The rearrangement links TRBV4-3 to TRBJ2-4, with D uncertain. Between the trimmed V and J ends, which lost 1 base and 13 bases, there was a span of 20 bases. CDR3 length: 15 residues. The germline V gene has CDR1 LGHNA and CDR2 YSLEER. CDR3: CASSQGWNPYNEQYF. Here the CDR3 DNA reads TGCGCCAGCAGCCAAGGCTGGAACCCCTACAATGAGCAGTACTTC.

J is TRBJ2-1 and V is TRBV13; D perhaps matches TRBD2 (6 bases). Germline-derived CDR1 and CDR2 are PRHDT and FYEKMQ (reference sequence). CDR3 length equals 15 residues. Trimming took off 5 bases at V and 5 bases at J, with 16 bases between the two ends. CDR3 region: CASSTWTGAHNEQFF. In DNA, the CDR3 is TGTGCCAGCAGCACCTGGACGGGAGCACACAATGAGCAGTTCTTC.

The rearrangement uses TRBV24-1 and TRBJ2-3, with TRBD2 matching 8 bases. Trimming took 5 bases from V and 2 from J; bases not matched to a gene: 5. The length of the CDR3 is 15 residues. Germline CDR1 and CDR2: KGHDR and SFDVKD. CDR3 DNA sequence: TGTGCCACCAGTGGTCCGGGAGGGAACACAGATACGCAGTATTTT. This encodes CATSGPGGNTDTQYF.

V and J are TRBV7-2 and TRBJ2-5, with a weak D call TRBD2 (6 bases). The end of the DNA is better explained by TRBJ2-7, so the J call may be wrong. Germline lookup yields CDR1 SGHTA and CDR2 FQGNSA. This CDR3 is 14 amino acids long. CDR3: CASSSSGGVYEQYF. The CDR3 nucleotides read TGTGCCAGCAGCTCAAGCGGAGGGGTCTACGAGCAGTACTTC.

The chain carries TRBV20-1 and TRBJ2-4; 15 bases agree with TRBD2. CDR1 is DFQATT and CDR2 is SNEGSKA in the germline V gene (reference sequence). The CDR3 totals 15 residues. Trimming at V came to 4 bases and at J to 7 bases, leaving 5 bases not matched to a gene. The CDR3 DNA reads TGCAGTGCTACCGGGACTAGCGGGAGGACGAACATTCAGTACTTC. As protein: CSATGTSGRTNIQYF.

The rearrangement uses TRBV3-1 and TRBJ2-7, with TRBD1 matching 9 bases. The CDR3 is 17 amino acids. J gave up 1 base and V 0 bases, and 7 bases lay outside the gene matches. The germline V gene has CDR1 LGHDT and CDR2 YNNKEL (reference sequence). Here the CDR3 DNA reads TGTGCCAGCAGCCAAGATCGACCGGACAGGGGTTCCTACGAGCAGTACTTC. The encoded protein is CASSQDRPDRGSYEQYF.

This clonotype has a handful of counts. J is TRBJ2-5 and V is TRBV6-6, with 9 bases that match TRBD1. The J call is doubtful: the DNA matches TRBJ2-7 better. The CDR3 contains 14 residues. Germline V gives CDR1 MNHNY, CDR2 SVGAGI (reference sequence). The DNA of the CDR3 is TGTGCCAGCAGTTCGCGGGGACAGGGTGGCGAGCAGTACTTC. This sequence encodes CASSSRGQGGEQYF.

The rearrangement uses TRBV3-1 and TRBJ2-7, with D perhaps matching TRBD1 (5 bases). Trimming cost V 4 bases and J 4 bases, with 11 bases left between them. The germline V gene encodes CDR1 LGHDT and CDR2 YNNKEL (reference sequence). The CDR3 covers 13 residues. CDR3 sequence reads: CASSPVGAYEQYF. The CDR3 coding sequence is TGTGCCAGCAGCCCGGTTGGGGCTTACGAGCAGTACTTC.